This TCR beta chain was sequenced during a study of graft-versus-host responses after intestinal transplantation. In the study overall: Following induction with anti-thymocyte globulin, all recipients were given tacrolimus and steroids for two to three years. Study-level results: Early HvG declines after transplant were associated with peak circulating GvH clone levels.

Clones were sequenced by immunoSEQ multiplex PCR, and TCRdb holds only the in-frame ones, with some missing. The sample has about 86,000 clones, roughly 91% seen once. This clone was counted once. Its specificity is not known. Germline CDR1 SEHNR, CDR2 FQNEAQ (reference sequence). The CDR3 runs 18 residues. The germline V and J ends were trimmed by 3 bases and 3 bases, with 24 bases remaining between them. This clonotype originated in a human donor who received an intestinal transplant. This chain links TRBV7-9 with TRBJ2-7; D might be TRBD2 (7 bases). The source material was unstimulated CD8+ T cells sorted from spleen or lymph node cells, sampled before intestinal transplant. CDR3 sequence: CASSFRAGDPRDYYEQYF. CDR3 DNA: TGTGCCAGCAGCTTCAGGGCAGGGGATCCGCGGGACTACTACGAGCAGTACTTC.